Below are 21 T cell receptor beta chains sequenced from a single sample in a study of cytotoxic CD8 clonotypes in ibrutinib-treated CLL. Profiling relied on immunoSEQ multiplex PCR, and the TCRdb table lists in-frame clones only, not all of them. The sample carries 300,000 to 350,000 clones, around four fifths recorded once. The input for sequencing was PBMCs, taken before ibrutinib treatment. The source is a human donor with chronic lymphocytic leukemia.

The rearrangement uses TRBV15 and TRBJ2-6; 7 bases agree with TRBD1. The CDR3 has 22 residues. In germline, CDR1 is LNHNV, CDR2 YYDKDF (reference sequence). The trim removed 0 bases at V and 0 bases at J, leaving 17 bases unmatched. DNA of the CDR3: TGTGCCACCAGCAGAGAATGGGAGACAGGGAATAGGGGAACCTCTGGGGCCAACGTCCTGACTTTC. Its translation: CATSREWETGNRGTSGANVLTF.

CDR3 region: CASSLTGREQYF. The CDR3 nucleotides are TGTGCCAGCAGCCTGACAGGCCGGGAGCAGTACTTC. J is TRBJ2-7 and V is TRBV11-2, with D possibly TRBD1 on 6 matching bases. Deletions cut 5 bases from V and 7 bases from J, with 12 bases between. The V gene's germline CDR1 is SGHAT and CDR2 FQNNGV. The CDR3 extends over 12 amino acids.

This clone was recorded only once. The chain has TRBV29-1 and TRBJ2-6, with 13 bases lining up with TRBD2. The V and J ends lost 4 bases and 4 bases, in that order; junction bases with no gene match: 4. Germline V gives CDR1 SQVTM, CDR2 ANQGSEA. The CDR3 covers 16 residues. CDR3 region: CSVGGLAGVGANVLTF. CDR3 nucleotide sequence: TGCAGCGTTGGAGGACTAGCGGGAGTCGGGGCCAACGTCCTGACTTTC.

The CDR3 is CATKGTVRFQPQHF. The CDR3 DNA is TGCGCCACCAAGGGGACGGTGAGATTTCAGCCCCAGCATTTT. This sequence joins TRBV5-1 and TRBJ1-5; a weak D match, TRBD1 (5 bases). Deletions cut 9 bases from V and 6 bases from J, with 19 bases between. CDR3 size: 14 residues. Germline loops: CDR1 SGHRS, CDR2 YFSETQ.

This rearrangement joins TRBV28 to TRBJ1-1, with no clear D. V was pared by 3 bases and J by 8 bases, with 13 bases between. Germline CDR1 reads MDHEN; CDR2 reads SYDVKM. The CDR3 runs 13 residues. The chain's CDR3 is CASSLSLLPEAFF. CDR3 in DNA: TGTGCCAGCAGTTTGAGCCTCCTACCCGAAGCTTTCTTT. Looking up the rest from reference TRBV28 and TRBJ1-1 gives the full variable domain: DVKVTQSSRYLVKRTGEKVFLECVQDMDHENMFWYRQDPGLGLRLIYFSYDVKMKEKGDIPEGYSVSREKKERFSLILESASTNQTSMYLCASSLSLLPEAFFGQGTRLTVV.

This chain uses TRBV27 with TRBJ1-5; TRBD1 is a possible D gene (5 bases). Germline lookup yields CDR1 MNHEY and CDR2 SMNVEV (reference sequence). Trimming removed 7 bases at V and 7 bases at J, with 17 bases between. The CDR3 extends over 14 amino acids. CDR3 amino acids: CASTTTGGGQPQHF. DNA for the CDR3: TGTGCCAGCACCACAACCGGGGGGGGACAGCCCCAGCATTTT.

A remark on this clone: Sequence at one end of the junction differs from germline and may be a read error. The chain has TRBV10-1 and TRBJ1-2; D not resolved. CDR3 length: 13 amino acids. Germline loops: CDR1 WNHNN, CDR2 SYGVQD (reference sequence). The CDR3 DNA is TGCGCCAGCAGTGAGTCCGGCAGCAGGATGGTAGCCTTC. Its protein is CASSESGSRMVAF.

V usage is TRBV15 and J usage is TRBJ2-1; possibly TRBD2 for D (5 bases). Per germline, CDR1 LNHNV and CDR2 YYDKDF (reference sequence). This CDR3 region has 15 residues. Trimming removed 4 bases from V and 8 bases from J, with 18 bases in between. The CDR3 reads CATSIRLGVRDEQFF. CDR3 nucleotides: TGTGCCACCAGCATAAGACTGGGAGTTCGCGATGAGCAGTTCTTC. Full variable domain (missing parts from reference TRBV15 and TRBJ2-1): DAMVIQNPRYQVTQFGKPVTLSCSQTLNHNVMYWYQQKSSQAPKLLFHYYDKDFNNEADTPDNFQSRRPNTSFCFLDIRSPGLGDTAMYLCATSIRLGVRDEQFFGPGTRLTVL.

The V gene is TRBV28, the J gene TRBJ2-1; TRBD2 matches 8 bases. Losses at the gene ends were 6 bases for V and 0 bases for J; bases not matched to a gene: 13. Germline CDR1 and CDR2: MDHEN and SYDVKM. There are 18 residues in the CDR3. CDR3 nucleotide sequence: TGTGCCAGCAGCACAGACTTAGCGGGATTCACCTCCTACAATGAGCAGTTCTTC. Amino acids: CASSTDLAGFTSYNEQFF.

The DNA of the CDR3 is TGCGCCAGCAGGGAGACTAATTACAATGAGCAGTTCTTC. This gives the protein CASRETNYNEQFF. The chain is built from TRBV10-2 and TRBJ2-1; D is perhaps TRBD2 (5 bases). CDR3 length equals 13 residues. Looked up from germline, CDR1 is WSHSY and CDR2 is SAAADI. Trimming removed 6 bases at V and 4 bases at J, with 10 bases between.

The CDR3 DNA reads as TGCGCCAGCAGCATCACAGAGTACCAAGAGACCCAGTACTTC. Translating it yields CASSITEYQETQYF. The chain employs TRBV5-1 and TRBJ2-5; no definite D call. The V end was cut by 4 bases, the J end by 0 bases, with 10 bases between. The CDR3 consists of 14 residues. Germline values: CDR1 SGHRS, CDR2 YFSETQ. Based on the CDR3 plus reference TRBV5-1 and TRBJ2-5, the full variable domain is KAGVTQTPRYLIKTRGQQVTLSCSPISGHRSVSWYQQTPGQGLQFLFEYFSETQRNKGNFPGRFSGRQFSNSRSEMNVSTLELGDSALYLCASSITEYQETQYFGPGTRLLVL.

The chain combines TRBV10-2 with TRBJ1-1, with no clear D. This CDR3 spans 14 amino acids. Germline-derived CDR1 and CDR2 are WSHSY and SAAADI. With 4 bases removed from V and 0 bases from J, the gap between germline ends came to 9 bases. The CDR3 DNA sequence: TGCGCCAGCAGTGTCTATTCCATGAACACTGAAGCTTTCTTT. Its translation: CASSVYSMNTEAFF.

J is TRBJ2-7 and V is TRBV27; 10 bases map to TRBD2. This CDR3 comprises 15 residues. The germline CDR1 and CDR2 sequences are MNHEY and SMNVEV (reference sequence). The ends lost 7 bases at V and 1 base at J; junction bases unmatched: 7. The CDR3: CASTAASGRSYEQYF. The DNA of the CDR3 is TGTGCCAGCACGGCGGCTAGCGGGAGATCCTACGAGCAGTACTTC.

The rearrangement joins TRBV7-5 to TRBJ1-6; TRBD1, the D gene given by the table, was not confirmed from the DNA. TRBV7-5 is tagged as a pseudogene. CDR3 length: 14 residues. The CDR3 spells CVRSLGQGYSPLHF. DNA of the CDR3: TGTGTCAGAAGCTTAGGCCAGGGATATTCACCCCTCCACTTT.

The CDR3 here is CASGGGRGETQYF. In nucleotides, the CDR3 is TGTGCCAGCGGGGGAGGCCGGGGGGAGACCCAGTACTTC. The chain couples TRBV2 to TRBJ2-5, with D possibly being TRBD2 (6 bases). Germline V gene sequence: CDR1 SNHLY, CDR2 FYNNEI. The length of the CDR3 is 13 residues. Trimming shortened V by 8 bases and J by 5 bases, and 15 bases separated the two germline ends.

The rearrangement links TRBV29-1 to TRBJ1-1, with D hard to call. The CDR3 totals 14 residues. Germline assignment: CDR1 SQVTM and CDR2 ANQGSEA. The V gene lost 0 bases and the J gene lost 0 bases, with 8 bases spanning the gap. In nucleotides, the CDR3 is TGCAGCGTTGAAGAGGCGGGAATGAACACTGAAGCTTTCTTT. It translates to CSVEEAGMNTEAFF. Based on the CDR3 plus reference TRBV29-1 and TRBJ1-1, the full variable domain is SAVISQKPSRDICQRGTSLTIQCQVDSQVTMMFWYRQQPGQSLTLIATANQGSEATYESGFVIDKFPISRPNLTFSTLTVSNMSPEDSSIYLCSVEEAGMNTEAFFGQGTRLTVV.

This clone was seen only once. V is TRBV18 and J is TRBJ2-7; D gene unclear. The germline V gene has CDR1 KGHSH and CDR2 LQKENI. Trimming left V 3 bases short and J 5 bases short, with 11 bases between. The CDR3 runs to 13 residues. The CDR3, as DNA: TGTGCCAGCTCACCCCCTATGCCAGACGAGCAGTACTTC. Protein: CASSPPMPDEQYF.

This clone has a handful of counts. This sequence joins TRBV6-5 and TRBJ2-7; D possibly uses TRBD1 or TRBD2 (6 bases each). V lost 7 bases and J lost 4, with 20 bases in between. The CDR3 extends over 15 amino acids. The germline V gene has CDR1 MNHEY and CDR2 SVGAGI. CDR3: CASKFTAGQNYEQYF. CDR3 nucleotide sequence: TGTGCCAGCAAGTTTACGGCGGGACAAAATTACGAGCAGTACTTC.

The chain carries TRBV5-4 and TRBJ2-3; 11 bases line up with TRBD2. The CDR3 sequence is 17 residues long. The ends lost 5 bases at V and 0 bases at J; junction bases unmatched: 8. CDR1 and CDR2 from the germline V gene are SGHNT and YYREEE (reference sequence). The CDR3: CASRGGTSGTSTDTQYF. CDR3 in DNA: TGTGCCAGCAGAGGTGGGACTAGCGGCACTAGCACAGATACGCAGTATTTT.

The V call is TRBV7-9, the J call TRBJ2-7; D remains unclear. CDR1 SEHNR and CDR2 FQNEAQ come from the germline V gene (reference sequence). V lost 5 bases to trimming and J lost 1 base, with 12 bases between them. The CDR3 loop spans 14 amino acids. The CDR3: CASSPNSESYEQYF. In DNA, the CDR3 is TGTGCCAGCAGCCCGAACAGCGAATCCTACGAGCAGTACTTC.

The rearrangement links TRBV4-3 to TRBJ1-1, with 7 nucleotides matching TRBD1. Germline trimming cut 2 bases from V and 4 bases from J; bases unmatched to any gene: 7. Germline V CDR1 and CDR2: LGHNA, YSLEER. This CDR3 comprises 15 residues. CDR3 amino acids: CASSQKSPGGTEAFF. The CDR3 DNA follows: TGCGCCAGCAGCCAAAAGTCCCCAGGGGGCACTGAAGCTTTCTTT.